The clone carrying this T cell receptor beta chain was observed a single time. The record originates from a study of beta chain features in type 1 diabetes. Via the markers CD45RO/CCR7/CD25/CD127/CD95/CD27, stem cell-like memory, regulatory, central memory and naive CD4+ cells were sorted. The sequenced template was cDNA made from the entire isolated RNA. Libraries were prepared by immunoSEQ multiplex PCR; TCRdb keeps only in-frame clonotypes and omits some of them. The data show 680,000 or so clones, 15% to 17% seen once. The CDR3 is made up of 14 amino acids. Germline CDR1 is MNHEY and CDR2 is SVGAGI. V lost 5 bases and J 5 bases, leaving 13 bases between the germline ends.

The specimen sequenced was naive CD4+ T cells from blood. V is TRBV6-5 and J is TRBJ1-5, with D possibly TRBD1 on 5 matching bases. The clonotype was recovered from a man younger than 35 in good health. CDR3 protein: CASSRTLRHQPQHF. The CDR3 coding sequence is TGTGCCAGCAGTCGGACACTCCGCCATCAGCCCCAGCATTTT.